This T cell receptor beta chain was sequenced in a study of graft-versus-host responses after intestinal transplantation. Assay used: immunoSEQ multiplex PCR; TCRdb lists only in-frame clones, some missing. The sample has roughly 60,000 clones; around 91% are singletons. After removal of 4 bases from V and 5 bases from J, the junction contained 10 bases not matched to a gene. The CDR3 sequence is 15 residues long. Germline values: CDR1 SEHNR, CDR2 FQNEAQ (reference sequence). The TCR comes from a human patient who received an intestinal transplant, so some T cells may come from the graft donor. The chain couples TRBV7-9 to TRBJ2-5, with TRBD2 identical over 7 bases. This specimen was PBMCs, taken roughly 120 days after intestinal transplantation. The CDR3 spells CASSSGTNVWETQYF. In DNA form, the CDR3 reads TGTGCCAGCAGCTCCGGGACTAACGTGTGGGAGACCCAGTACTTC.